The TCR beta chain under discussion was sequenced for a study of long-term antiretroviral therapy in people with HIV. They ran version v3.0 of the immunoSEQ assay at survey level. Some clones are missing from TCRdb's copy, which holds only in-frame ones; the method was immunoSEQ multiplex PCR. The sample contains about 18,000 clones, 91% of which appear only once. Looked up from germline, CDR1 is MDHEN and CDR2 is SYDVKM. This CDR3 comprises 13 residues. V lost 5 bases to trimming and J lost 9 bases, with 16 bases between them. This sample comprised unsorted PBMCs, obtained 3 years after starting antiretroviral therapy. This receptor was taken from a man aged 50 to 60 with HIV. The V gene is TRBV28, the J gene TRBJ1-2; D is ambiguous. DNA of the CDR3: TGTGCCAGCAGTCCCGGTATGGATATTAGCTACACCTTC. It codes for CASSPGMDISYTF.